This T cell receptor (beta chain) was sequenced for a study of shared clonotypes between healthy human individuals. With regard to this clone: Antigen: not known. This same CDR3 is encoded by further DNA sequences in the sample.

Assay used: immunoSEQ multiplex PCR; TCRdb lists only in-frame clones, some missing. The repertoire holds about 980,000 clones, with less than 85% as singletons. V was cut by 6 bases and J by 0 bases, with 12 bases left in between. The CDR3 totals 14 residues. From germline, CDR1 is MNHNY and CDR2 SVGAGI (reference sequence). General observations from the study: Naive CD4 clonotype sharing across several donors was roughly 5%. Researchers found naive subsets generally carried larger estimated richness than memory subsets.

This chain uses TRBV6-6 with TRBJ2-7; tentatively, D is TRBD1 or TRBD2 (5 bases each). This receptor was obtained from a man between 18 and 35 years old in good health. The sample taken for sequencing was memory CD4+ T cells sorted from blood. As for subset: CD45RA-negative fraction. The chain's CDR3 is CASSLEGSSYEQYF. The DNA of the CDR3 is TGTGCCAGCAGCCTTGAGGGGTCCTCCTACGAGCAGTACTTC.